The rows below give T cell receptor beta chains drawn from one sample of a study of T cell changes during pregnancy in multiple sclerosis. Here immunoSEQ multiplex PCR was the method, and the copy in TCRdb shows in-frame clones only, minus some. This repertoire shows fewer than 25,000 clones, about 89% found once; its top ten account for 5.5% to 8%. Sequences were derived from CD8+ T cells from peripheral blood mononuclear cells, sampled in the first trimester of pregnancy. All receptors derive from a female donor with multiple sclerosis, enrolled in a pregnancy study. Both conserved end residues are part of each CDR3. The order of the fields is V gene, clone size, J gene, CDR3 protein. A clone size is listed for some rows: how often the clone was seen (once, few, many), or a class if it is expanded.

v_call: TRBV5-1
clone_size: -
j_call: TRBJ2-6
cdr3_aa: CASSPGSGANVLTF

v_call: TRBV4-3
clone_size: -
j_call: TRBJ2-7
cdr3_aa: CASSPGTGGYEQYF

v_call: TRBV19
clone_size: -
j_call: TRBJ1-5
cdr3_aa: CASSTTGGTNQPQHF

v_call: TRBV7-9
clone_size: -
j_call: TRBJ2-7
cdr3_aa: CASRAPGQGYEQYF

v_call: TRBV7-9
clone_size: -
j_call: TRBJ2-3
cdr3_aa: CASSQTAADTQYF

v_call: TRBV2
clone_size: -
j_call: TRBJ2-3
cdr3_aa: CASSERGAGKAGTQYF

v_call: TRBV29-1
clone_size: once
j_call: TRBJ2-1
cdr3_aa: CSELAGLAGGFSYNEQFF

v_call: TRBV4-1
clone_size: -
j_call: TRBJ1-2
cdr3_aa: CASSRQGGGYTF

v_call: TRBV27
clone_size: -
j_call: TRBJ1-1
cdr3_aa: CASSPPAGTASLNTEAFF

v_call: TRBV6-4
clone_size: -
j_call: TRBJ2-2
cdr3_aa: CASSRLAGPTGELFF

v_call: TRBV11-3
clone_size: -
j_call: TRBJ2-7
cdr3_aa: CASSPGLGTYEQYF

v_call: TRBV4-2
clone_size: -
j_call: TRBJ2-7
cdr3_aa: CASSQFFSGSYEQYF

v_call: TRBV15
clone_size: -
j_call: TRBJ1-2
cdr3_aa: CATSRSRDRVDYGYTF

v_call: TRBV27
clone_size: -
j_call: TRBJ2-7
cdr3_aa: CASSSPGQGSEQYF

v_call: TRBV4-1
clone_size: -
j_call: TRBJ2-7
cdr3_aa: CASSPTIRTASYEQYF

v_call: TRBV6-6
clone_size: few
j_call: TRBJ2-5
cdr3_aa: CASTDGETQYF

v_call: TRBV13
clone_size: -
j_call: TRBJ2-7
cdr3_aa: CASSLGLADYEQYF

v_call: TRBV7-9
clone_size: once
j_call: TRBJ1-1
cdr3_aa: CASSHGVTEAFF

v_call: TRBV27
clone_size: few
j_call: TRBJ2-2
cdr3_aa: CASSPYTGELFF

v_call: TRBV6-5
clone_size: -
j_call: TRBJ1-5
cdr3_aa: CASSDTENQPQHF

v_call: TRBV4-3
clone_size: -
j_call: TRBJ2-6
cdr3_aa: CASSQSQGSGANVLTF

v_call: TRBV4-3
clone_size: -
j_call: TRBJ2-1
cdr3_aa: CASSPGLAYGNEQFF

v_call: TRBV19
clone_size: -
j_call: TRBJ2-5
cdr3_aa: CASSGVEGVVETQYF

v_call: TRBV18
clone_size: -
j_call: TRBJ2-1
cdr3_aa: CASSPGYSSYNEQFF

v_call: TRBV6-4
clone_size: -
j_call: TRBJ1-6
cdr3_aa: CASSDREDSPLHF

v_call: TRBV6-6
clone_size: -
j_call: TRBJ2-2
cdr3_aa: CASALQDTGELFF

v_call: TRBV13
clone_size: -
j_call: TRBJ2-3
cdr3_aa: CASSESTSTDTQYF

v_call: TRBV29-1
clone_size: -
j_call: TRBJ2-3
cdr3_aa: CSVEVLVDSTDTQYF

v_call: TRBV29-1
clone_size: -
j_call: TRBJ2-2
cdr3_aa: CGGREPNTGELFF

v_call: TRBV19
clone_size: -
j_call: TRBJ2-7
cdr3_aa: CASSATGASDEQYF

v_call: TRBV19
clone_size: medium-sized
j_call: TRBJ2-7
cdr3_aa: CASSRFEGDSSYEQYF

v_call: TRBV4-3
clone_size: -
j_call: TRBJ2-7
cdr3_aa: CASSQDIGTGVHEQYF

v_call: TRBV7-9
clone_size: once
j_call: TRBJ2-7
cdr3_aa: CASSLARTGSYEQYF

v_call: TRBV6-6
clone_size: -
j_call: TRBJ2-5
cdr3_aa: CASSYFTEQETQYF

v_call: TRBV27
clone_size: -
j_call: TRBJ2-5
cdr3_aa: CASSSGWREGRETQYF

v_call: TRBV7-9
clone_size: -
j_call: TRBJ1-2
cdr3_aa: CASSSVGGNYGYTF

v_call: TRBV7-9
clone_size: -
j_call: TRBJ2-7
cdr3_aa: CASSLPGAYEQYF

v_call: TRBV5-1
clone_size: -
j_call: TRBJ2-7
cdr3_aa: CASSLVPNYEQYF

v_call: TRBV2
clone_size: -
j_call: TRBJ2-4
cdr3_aa: CASSPGLASALAKNIQYF

v_call: TRBV27
clone_size: -
j_call: TRBJ2-7
cdr3_aa: CASSLGLAGVYEQYF

v_call: TRBV27
clone_size: -
j_call: TRBJ2-7
cdr3_aa: CASSPGQTIYEQYF

v_call: TRBV6-4
clone_size: -
j_call: TRBJ2-1
cdr3_aa: CASSARAGEYNEQFF

v_call: TRBV11-1
clone_size: -
j_call: TRBJ2-3
cdr3_aa: CASSPLAVVGDTQYF

v_call: TRBV7-6
clone_size: -
j_call: TRBJ2-7
cdr3_aa: CASSNRESSYEQYF

v_call: TRBV19
clone_size: -
j_call: TRBJ2-3
cdr3_aa: CASSIVPGADTQYF

v_call: TRBV5-8
clone_size: -
j_call: TRBJ2-1
cdr3_aa: CASSPGVGPLNEQFF

v_call: TRBV9
clone_size: -
j_call: TRBJ2-2
cdr3_aa: CASSVGTSGVTGELFF

v_call: TRBV28
clone_size: -
j_call: TRBJ2-1
cdr3_aa: CASLSITNLAGVSYNEQFF

v_call: TRBV4-1
clone_size: few
j_call: TRBJ1-4
cdr3_aa: CASSPGTGEKLFF

v_call: TRBV4-2
clone_size: -
j_call: TRBJ1-1
cdr3_aa: CASSQGQGFTEAFF

v_call: TRBV14
clone_size: -
j_call: TRBJ2-3
cdr3_aa: CASSHSFGQGADTQYF

v_call: TRBV7-9
clone_size: -
j_call: TRBJ2-5
cdr3_aa: CASSPIGSAGVGEETQYF